The T cell receptor beta chain described here comes from a study of T cell responses to AZD1222 COVID-19 vaccine. Study-wide results and limits: Elevations in Spike-specific TCR breadth and depth followed administration of two AZD1222 doses.

This clone appeared once. Its specificity is unknown. Clones were read by immunoSEQ multiplex PCR, and TCRdb kept only the in-frame ones, dropping some. The repertoire holds around 140,000 clones, with 90% as singletons. This CDR3 has 15 residues. The germline V and J ends were trimmed by 0 bases and 3 bases, with 12 bases remaining between them. CDR1 SGHRS and CDR2 YFSETQ come from the germline V gene. V and J are TRBV5-1 and TRBJ1-2; D is ambiguous. Material: peripheral blood, obtained on day 0 of AZD1222 vaccination. This TCR derives from an adult in good health. The CDR3 protein is CASSLGAGEYYGYTF. The CDR3, as DNA: TGCGCCAGCAGCTTGGGGGCCGGGGAATACTATGGCTACACCTTC. The full variable domain, completed using reference TRBV5-1 and TRBJ1-2, is KAGVTQTPRYLIKTRGQQVTLSCSPISGHRSVSWYQQTPGQGLQFLFEYFSETQRNKGNFPGRFSGRQFSNSRSEMNVSTLELGDSALYLCASSLGAGEYYGYTFGSGTRLTVV.